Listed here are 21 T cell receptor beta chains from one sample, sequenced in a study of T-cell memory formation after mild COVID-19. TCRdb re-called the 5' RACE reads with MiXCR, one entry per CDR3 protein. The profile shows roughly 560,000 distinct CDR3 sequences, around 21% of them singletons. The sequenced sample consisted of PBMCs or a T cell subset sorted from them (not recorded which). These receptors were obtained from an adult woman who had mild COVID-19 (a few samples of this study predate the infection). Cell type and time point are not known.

CDR3 bases: TGTGCCAGCAGCGTAACAGGGGGCCCAGAGACCCAGTACTTC. As protein: CASSVTGGPETQYF. The rearrangement links TRBV25-1 to TRBJ2-5; 9 bases are a match to TRBD1. Germline V gene data show CDR1 as MGHDK and CDR2 as SYGVNS. The CDR3 covers 14 residues. V lost 6 bases, J lost 4 bases, and 6 bases stayed unmatched.

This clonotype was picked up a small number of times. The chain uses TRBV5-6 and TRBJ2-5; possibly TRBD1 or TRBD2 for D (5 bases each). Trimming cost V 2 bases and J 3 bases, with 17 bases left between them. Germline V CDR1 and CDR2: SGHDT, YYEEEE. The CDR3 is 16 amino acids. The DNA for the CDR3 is TGTGCCAGCAGCTTCGGGGCATTTAGCACCAAAGAGACCCAGTACTTC. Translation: CASSFGAFSTKETQYF.

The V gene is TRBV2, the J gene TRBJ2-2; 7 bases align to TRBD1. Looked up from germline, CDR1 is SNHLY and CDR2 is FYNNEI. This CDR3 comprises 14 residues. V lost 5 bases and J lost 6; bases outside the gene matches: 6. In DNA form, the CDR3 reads TGTGCCAGCAGTTCACGGGACAGAGCCGGGGAGCTGTTTTTT. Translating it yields CASSSRDRAGELFF.

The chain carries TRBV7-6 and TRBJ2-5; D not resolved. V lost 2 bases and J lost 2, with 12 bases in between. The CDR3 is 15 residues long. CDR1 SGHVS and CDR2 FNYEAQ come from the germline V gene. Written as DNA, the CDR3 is TGTGCCAGCAGCTTACTGTCGACAATTCAAGAGACCCAGTACTTC. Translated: CASSLLSTIQETQYF. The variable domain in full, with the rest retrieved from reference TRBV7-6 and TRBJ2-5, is GAGVSQSPRYKVTKRGQDVALRCDPISGHVSLYWYRQALGQGPEFLTYFNYEAQQDKSGLPNDRFSAERPEGSISTLTIQRTEQRDSAMYRCASSLLSTIQETQYFGPGTRLLVL.

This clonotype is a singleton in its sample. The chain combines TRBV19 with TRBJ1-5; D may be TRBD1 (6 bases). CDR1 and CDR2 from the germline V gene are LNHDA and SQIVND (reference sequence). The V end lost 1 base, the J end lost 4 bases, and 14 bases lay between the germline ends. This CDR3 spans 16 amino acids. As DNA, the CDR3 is TGTGCCAGTAGTATAGGAATACAGGGAGGGAATCAGCCCCAGCATTTT. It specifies CASSIGIQGGNQPQHF.

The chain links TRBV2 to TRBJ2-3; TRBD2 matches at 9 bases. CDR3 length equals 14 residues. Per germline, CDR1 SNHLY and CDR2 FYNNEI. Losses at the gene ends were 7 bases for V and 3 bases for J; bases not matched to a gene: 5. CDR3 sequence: CASIGGGATDTQYF. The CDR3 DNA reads TGTGCCAGCATTGGCGGGGGGGCAACAGATACGCAGTATTTT.

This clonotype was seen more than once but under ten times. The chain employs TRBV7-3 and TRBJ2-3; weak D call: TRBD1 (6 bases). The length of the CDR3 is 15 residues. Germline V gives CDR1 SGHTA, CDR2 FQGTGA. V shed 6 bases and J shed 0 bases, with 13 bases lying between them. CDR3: CASSTNRASTDTQYF. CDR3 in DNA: TGTGCCAGCAGTACAAACAGGGCCAGCACAGATACGCAGTATTTT.

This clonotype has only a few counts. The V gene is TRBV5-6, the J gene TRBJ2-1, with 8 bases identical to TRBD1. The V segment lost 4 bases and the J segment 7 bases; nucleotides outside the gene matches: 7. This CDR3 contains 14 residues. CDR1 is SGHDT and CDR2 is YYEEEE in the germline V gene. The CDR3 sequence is CASSLRGLSNEQFF. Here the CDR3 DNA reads TGTGCCAGCAGCCTCAGGGGGCTAAGTAATGAGCAGTTCTTC.

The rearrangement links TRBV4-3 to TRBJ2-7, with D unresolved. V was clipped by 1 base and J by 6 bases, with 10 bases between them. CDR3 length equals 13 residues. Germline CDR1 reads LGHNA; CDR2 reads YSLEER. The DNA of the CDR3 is TGCGCCAGCAGCCAAGGGGTGGGTACCGAGCAGTACTTC. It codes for CASSQGVGTEQYF.

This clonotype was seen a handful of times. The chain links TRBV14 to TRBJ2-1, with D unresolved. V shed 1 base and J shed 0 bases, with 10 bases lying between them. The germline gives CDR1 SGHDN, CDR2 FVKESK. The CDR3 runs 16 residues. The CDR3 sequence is CASSQAGLSSYNEQFF. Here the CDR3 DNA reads TGTGCCAGCAGCCAAGCGGGCCTATCCTCCTACAATGAGCAGTTCTTC.

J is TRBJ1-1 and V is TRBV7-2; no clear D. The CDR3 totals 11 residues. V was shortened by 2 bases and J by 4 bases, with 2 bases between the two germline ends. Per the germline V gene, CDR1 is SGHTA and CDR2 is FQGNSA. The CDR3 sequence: CASSLLTEAFF. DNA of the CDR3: TGTGCCAGCAGCTTACTCACTGAAGCTTTCTTT.

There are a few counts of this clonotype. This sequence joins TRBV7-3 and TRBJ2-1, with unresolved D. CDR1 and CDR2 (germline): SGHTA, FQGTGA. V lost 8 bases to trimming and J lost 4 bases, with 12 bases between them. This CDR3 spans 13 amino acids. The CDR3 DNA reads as TGTGCCAGCGCCCTGGACGATTACAATGAGCAGTTCTTC. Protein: CASALDDYNEQFF.

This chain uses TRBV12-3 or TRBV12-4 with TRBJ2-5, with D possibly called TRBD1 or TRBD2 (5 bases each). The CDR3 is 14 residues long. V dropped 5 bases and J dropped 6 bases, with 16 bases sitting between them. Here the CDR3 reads CASSKVGRAKTQYF. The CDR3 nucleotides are TGTGCCAGCAGTAAAGTGGGGCGGGCGAAGACCCAGTACTTC.

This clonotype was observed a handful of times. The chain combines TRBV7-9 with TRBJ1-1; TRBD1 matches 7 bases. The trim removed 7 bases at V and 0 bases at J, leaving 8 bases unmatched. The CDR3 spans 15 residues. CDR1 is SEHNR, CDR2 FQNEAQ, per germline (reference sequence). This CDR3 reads CASKEQGMVNTEAFF. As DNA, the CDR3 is TGTGCCAGCAAGGAACAGGGGATGGTGAACACTGAAGCTTTCTTT.

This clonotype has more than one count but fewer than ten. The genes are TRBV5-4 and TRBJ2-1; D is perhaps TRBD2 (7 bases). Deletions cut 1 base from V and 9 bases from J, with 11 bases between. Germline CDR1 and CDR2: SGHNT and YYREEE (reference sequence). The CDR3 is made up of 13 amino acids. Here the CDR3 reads CASSLYREGEQFF. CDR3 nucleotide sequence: TGTGCCAGCAGCTTGTACAGGGAGGGTGAGCAGTTCTTC.

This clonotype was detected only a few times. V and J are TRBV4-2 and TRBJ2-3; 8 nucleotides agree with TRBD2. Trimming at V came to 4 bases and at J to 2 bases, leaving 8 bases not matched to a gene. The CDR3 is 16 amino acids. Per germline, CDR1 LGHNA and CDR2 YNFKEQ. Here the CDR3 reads CASSRSGAENTDTQYF. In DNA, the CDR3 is TGTGCCAGCAGCCGTAGCGGGGCAGAGAACACAGATACGCAGTATTTT.

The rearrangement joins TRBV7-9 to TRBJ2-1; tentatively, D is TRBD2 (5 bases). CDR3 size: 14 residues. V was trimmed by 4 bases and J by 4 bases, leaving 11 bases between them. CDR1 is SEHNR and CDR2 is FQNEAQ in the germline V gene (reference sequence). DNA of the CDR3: TGTGCCAGCAGCTCCGGGAACCAATACAATGAGCAGTTCTTC. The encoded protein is CASSSGNQYNEQFF.

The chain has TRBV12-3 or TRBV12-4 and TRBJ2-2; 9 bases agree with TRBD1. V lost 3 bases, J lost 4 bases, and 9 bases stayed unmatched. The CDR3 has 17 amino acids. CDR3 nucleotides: TGTGCCAGCAGTTTGGTAACCGGGACAGGGAGCACCGGGGAGCTGTTTTTT. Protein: CASSLVTGTGSTGELFF.

The CDR3 loop is CASSLVASGGAATDTQYF. Written as DNA, the CDR3 is TGCGCCAGCAGCTTGGTGGCTAGCGGGGGGGCAGCCACAGATACGCAGTATTTT. The chain recombines TRBV5-1 with TRBJ2-3; 12 bases are shared with TRBD2. The CDR3 extends over 18 amino acids. Trimming removed 0 bases from V and 2 bases from J; junction bases left unmatched: 7. Germline CDR1 and CDR2: SGHRS and YFSETQ.

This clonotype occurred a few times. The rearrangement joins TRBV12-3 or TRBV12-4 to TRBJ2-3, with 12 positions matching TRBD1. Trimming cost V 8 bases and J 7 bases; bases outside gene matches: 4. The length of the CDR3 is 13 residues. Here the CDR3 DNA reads TGTGCCAGCGGGACAGGGGGCCTTCATACGCAGTATTTT. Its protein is CASGTGGLHTQYF.

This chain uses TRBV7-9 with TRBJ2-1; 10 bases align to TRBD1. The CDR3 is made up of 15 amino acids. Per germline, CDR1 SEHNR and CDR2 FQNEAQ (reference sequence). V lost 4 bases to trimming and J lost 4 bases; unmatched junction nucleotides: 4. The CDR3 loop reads CASSSDRGVYNEQFF. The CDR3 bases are TGTGCCAGCAGCTCGGACAGGGGGGTATACAATGAGCAGTTCTTC.